Given below is one T cell receptor beta chain in context. This clonotype was recorded a few times. It has no known antigen specificity. It has no much larger one-base neighbor in the sample; base qualities were not kept. The data were taken from a study of identical twins listed by TCRdb under 2016. Context from the whole study: TCR alpha and beta repertoires from monozygotic twins, unrelated adults of various ages and cord blood were deep-sequenced to test whether fetal clonotypes persist. Replicate twin experiments were performed at different times using different library preparation protocols to rule out contamination. The research as a whole found: Compared with coincidental sharing between unrelated individuals, an excess of low generation-probability sequences was observed among out-of-frame TCR alpha sequences shared between twins. Invariant T cells such as MAIT and iNKT could partly confound zero-insertion analyses, though diverse VJ usage argued against this for most clonotypes. The excess sharing between twins in beta out-of-frame sequences was weaker because fewer shared sequences reduced the signal-to-noise ratio. In monozygotic twins, out-of-frame TCR alpha sharing was systematically underestimated by recombination models, although the models agreed with sharing between unrelated individuals. Fewer insertions were carried by abundant cord blood beta clonotypes; a weaker similar trend was observed in young adult naive repertoires, while no such trend was observed in memory repertoires. Conclusions relied on cross-sectional statistical analysis, since the same donors could not be followed over many years.

Library creation used 5' RACE. Instrument used: Illumina HiSeq 2000. Template switching introduced a universal primer binding site; the final cDNA contained a unique molecular identifier, enabling accurate counting of TCR cDNA molecules. Specific primers in the conserved constant-segment region were used to synthesize first-strand cDNA for TCR alpha and beta chains. To control for contamination, each cDNA library was double barcoded with a SMART-Mk sample barcode plus Illumina barcodes. Two successive PCR steps introduced TruSeq adapter sequences along with Illumina sample barcodes. The TCR alpha and beta cDNA libraries were sequenced on the Illumina HiSeq platform using custom primers. The published analysis was carried out like this. Raw reads were processed with MiGEC to extract unique molecular identifiers, and MiXCR was used to determine CDR3 positions. Recombination models were inferred per individual with the repgenHMM and IGoR tools using an EM algorithm. Shared clonotype analysis was performed with the tcR package in R, normalizing sharing by the product of cloneset sizes. Out-of-frame nonproductive sequences were analyzed to study raw recombination free of thymic and clonal selection effects. TCRdb reanalyzed the raw reads on its own, using fastp at Q25 for trimming and MiXCR for clone calling, and kept in-frame beta chains. Rows are unified per CDR3 protein, each entry keeping the most common DNA and genes. TCRdb's processing, not the authors', yielded these V and J calls. This sample lists 600,000 to 800,000 distinct CDR3 sequences; approximately 21% were detected once. The top ten constitute 4.3% of the sample.

Every donor was a healthy Caucasian. Three pairs of female monozygotic twins, all aged roughly 18 to 29 years, were included in the twin cohort. Peripheral blood mononuclear cells were used as the source from which RNA for TCR libraries was isolated. CDR3 length: 12 amino acids, cysteine to phenylalanine. Only CDR3 DNA remains: 36 bases, in frame from the first base. V is cut by 3 bases and J by 4 bases, and the space between the germline ends is 9 bases. CDR1 is given as SQVTM and CDR2 as ANQGSEA, both from the germline V gene. These records were also assigned to another study, of T cells expressing NK-cell markers. That second publication adds: Roughly 8 donors provided sorted CD3+CD56+NKG2C+, CD3+CD56+NKG2C- and CD3+CD56-NKG2C+ T-cell subsets, whose TCR beta-chain repertoires were profiled. Seven of the eight sequenced donors were HCMV-seropositive and one was HCMV-seronegative. To restrict sorting to alphabetaTCR-expressing T cells, an anti-gammadeltaTCR antibody was added in several experiments. In several donors, the dominant CD3+CD56+NKG2C+ clonotypes ranked among the top 10 CD8+ clonotypes, making up about 1.0-7.5% of CD8+ T cells. Those dominant clonotypes were again the most abundant among CD3+CD56-NKG2C+ cells in a few donors, at about 25-60.1%. Whether the expanded NKG2C-expressing T cell clones were specific for HCMV antigens remained unclear. All eight donors whose samples were sequenced were randomly selected healthy volunteers, three of them men and five women. HCMV-specific IgG was detected in serum with a commercial ELISA kit to determine HCMV serostatus. Bulk peripheral blood T-cell repertoires were additionally sequenced from unsorted PBMC for six donors. MIGEC handled demultiplexing of the reads and grouping by UMI, while MiTCR was used to assemble and quantify clonotypes. To exclude erroneous sequences, any TCR cDNA sequence not supported by at least two reads was discarded. The tcR package was used for downstream repertoire analysis, and clonotypes were matched between fractions using CDR3 nucleotide sequence together with V segment. Antigen specificity was annotated against VDJdb with VDJmatch, allowing one amino acid substitution in CDR3.

The chain employs TRBV29-1 and TRBJ1-1, with the D gene uncertain. The sequence was obtained from a woman under 30 in good health. Specimen: PBMCs. This receptor has the CDR3 CSVEVGGTEAFF. The DNA reads TGCAGCGTTGAGGTTGGAGGCACTGAAGCTTTCTTT.